This T cell receptor (beta chain) stems from a study of identical twins' blood T cells. This clonotype turned up a few times. What it recognizes is unknown. Study-wide findings and caveats: Twin similarity might stem from environmental factors, not only genetics. Abundant TCRbeta CDR3s overlapped more between twins than with unrelated donors.

Per the germline V gene, CDR1 is SGHRS and CDR2 is YFSETQ. J was trimmed by 6 bases and V by 3 bases; bases with no gene match: 5. The CDR3 length is 15 residues. TCRdb ran MiXCR on the 5' RACE reads and lists one entry per CDR3 protein. This table has hundreds of thousands of distinct CDR3 sequences, 25% to 35% appearing once. The source material was PBMCs. This TCR was recovered from a woman aged 18 to 50 in good health. The genes are TRBV5-1 and TRBJ2-1; 11 bases map to TRBD2. The chain's CDR3 is CASSYSSGGTNEQFF. The CDR3 nucleotides are TGCGCCAGCAGCTATTCTAGCGGGGGGACCAATGAGCAGTTCTTC.